This passage covers 14 T cell receptor beta chains from one sample sequenced in a study of control samples from healthy donors and cancer patients. The protocol was immunoSEQ multiplex PCR, while the TCRdb copy is restricted to in-frame clones and leaves out a portion. The table records 100,000 to 150,000 clones, around 87% of them present only once. Sequenced sample: blood. These receptor sequences come from a man aged 55 to 70 in good health.

This chain links TRBV3-1 (or the pseudogene TRBV3-2) with TRBJ1-1; D gene uncertain. The germline V and J ends were trimmed by 1 base and 5 bases, with 11 bases remaining between them. Germline CDR1 reads LGHDT; CDR2 reads YNNKEL (reference sequence). This CDR3 region has 14 residues. The CDR3 DNA reads as TGTGCCAGCAGCCAAGCAGGCTTAGTTACTGAAGCTTTCTTT. It specifies CASSQAGLVTEAFF.

The J gene is TRBJ1-4, the V gene TRBV5-1; 7 positions agree with TRBD1. Germline V CDR1 and CDR2: SGHRS, YFSETQ. The CDR3 sequence is 15 residues long. V trimming: 3 bases; J trimming: 5 bases; junction bases outside the gene matches: 7. CDR3 sequence (DNA): TGCGCCAGCAGCTCAACAGGGGCATCGAATGAAAAACTGTTTTTT. This sequence encodes CASSSTGASNEKLFF.

The V and J genes are TRBV7-2 and TRBJ1-2; TRBD1 matches at 9 bases. Germline trimming cut 4 bases from V and 8 bases from J; bases unmatched to any gene: 5. Germline CDR1 is SGHTA and CDR2 is FQGNSA. The CDR3 contains 13 residues. Here the CDR3 DNA reads TGTGCCAGCAGCTATGGGACAGGGAAGGGCTACACCTTC. It translates to CASSYGTGKGYTF.

This chain uses TRBV3-1 (or the pseudogene TRBV3-2) with TRBJ2-5; the D gene is possibly TRBD2 (5 bases). Germline V gene data show CDR1 as LGHDT and CDR2 as YNNKEL (reference sequence). Trimming left V 1 base short and J 5 bases short, with 8 bases between. CDR3 length equals 13 residues. The CDR3 protein is CASSQVSVETQYF. DNA of the CDR3: TGTGCCAGCAGCCAAGTTAGCGTCGAGACCCAGTACTTC.

The chain combines TRBV4-2 with TRBJ1-1; D is perhaps TRBD1 (5 bases). From germline, CDR1 is LGHNA and CDR2 YNFKEQ. Trimming cost V 7 bases and J 0 bases, with 18 bases left between them. CDR3 length: 16 residues. Written as DNA, the CDR3 is TGTGCCAGCACCCTTGATGGGGGACCGATGAACACTGAAGCTTTCTTT. Its translation: CASTLDGGPMNTEAFF.

This chain links TRBV7-6 with TRBJ1-4; D ambiguous. The V end lost 10 bases, the J end lost 5 bases, and 20 bases lay between the germline ends. CDR1 SGHVS and CDR2 FNYEAQ come from the germline V gene. This CDR3 comprises 15 residues. CDR3 region: CATLDRGGLNEKLFF. In nucleotides, the CDR3 is TGTGCCACATTGGATCGGGGTGGTCTCAATGAAAAACTGTTTTTT.

V is TRBV18 and J is TRBJ2-2; possibly TRBD2 for D (6 bases). V gave up 1 base and J gave up 4 bases, with 19 bases separating them. The germline gives CDR1 KGHSH, CDR2 LQKENI. This CDR3 region has 18 residues. CDR3 residues: CASSPQKAGWRGTGELFF. In nucleotides, the CDR3 is TGTGCCAGCTCACCACAGAAGGCAGGATGGAGGGGCACCGGGGAGCTGTTTTTT.

The chain joins TRBV28 to TRBJ2-7; D gene unclear. The V gene lost 7 bases and the J gene lost 2 bases, with 18 bases spanning the gap. CDR1 and CDR2 (germline): MDHEN, SYDVKM. CDR3 length: 15 residues. CDR3 loop: CASIKDPGPPYEQYF. CDR3 nucleotide sequence: TGTGCCAGCATCAAGGACCCAGGTCCCCCCTACGAGCAGTACTTC. The complete variable domain, with remaining parts taken from reference TRBV28 and TRBJ2-7, reads DVKVTQSSRYLVKRTGEKVFLECVQDMDHENMFWYRQDPGLGLRLIYFSYDVKMKEKGDIPEGYSVSREKKERFSLILESASTNQTSMYLCASIKDPGPPYEQYFGPGTRLTVT.

To note about this clone: Compared with germline, one end of the junction differs, possibly owing to a read error. The gene calls are TRBV24-1 and TRBJ2-3, with 10 positions matching TRBD1. This CDR3 has 14 amino acids. The V gene's germline CDR1 is KGHDR and CDR2 SFDVKD. The CDR3 reads CASRGTGEADTQYF. CDR3 DNA: TGTGCCTCCAGGGGGACAGGGGAGGCAGATACGCAGTATTTT.

The V call is TRBV30, the J call TRBJ1-6; unclear D gene. V lost 3 bases and J lost 7, with 7 bases in between. CDR1 and CDR2 from the germline V gene are GTSNPN and SVGIG (reference sequence). The CDR3 is 12 residues long. The CDR3 protein is CAWSTVNSPLHF. The CDR3 DNA is TGTGCCTGGAGCACAGTAAATTCACCCCTCCACTTT.

The chain employs TRBV19 and TRBJ1-6; D gene ambiguous. This CDR3 spans 17 amino acids. CDR1 is LNHDA and CDR2 is SQIVND in the germline V gene (reference sequence). Deletions cut 4 bases from V and 8 bases from J, with 21 bases between. The CDR3 region has the DNA TGTGCCAGTAGTAACAGCCTTGTGGATGGGATAGATTCACCCCTCCACTTT. Amino acid sequence: CASSNSLVDGIDSPLHF. Full variable domain (remainder filled in from reference TRBV19 and TRBJ1-6): DGGITQSPKYLFRKEGQNVTLSCEQNLNHDAMYWYRQDPGQGLRLIYYSQIVNDFQKGDIAEGYSVSREKKESFPLTVTSAQKNPTAFYLCASSNSLVDGIDSPLHFGNGTRLTVT.

V is TRBV7-2 and J is TRBJ2-3, with a possible D match to TRBD2 (6 bases). Trimming left V 5 bases short and J 1 base short, with 13 bases between. This CDR3 has 15 amino acids. The V gene's germline CDR1 is SGHTA and CDR2 FQGNSA. The CDR3 bases are TGTGCCAGCAGCCAAAGACTAGGGGGCACAGATACGCAGTATTTT. This codes for CASSQRLGGTDTQYF.

V is TRBV12-1 and J is TRBJ1-6. TRBV12-1 is a listed pseudogene. The CDR3 covers 12 residues. The CDR3 loop reads CASSFDVVTLHF. Here the CDR3 DNA reads TGTGCCAGCAGCTTTGACGTAGTTACCCTCCACTTT.

The V gene is TRBV7-9, the J gene TRBJ1-2, with TRBD1 matching 7 bases. CDR3 length: 15 residues. Per germline, CDR1 SEHNR and CDR2 FQNEAQ (reference sequence). The junction had 9 bases not matched to a gene; V was cut back by 2 bases and J by 6 bases. For the CDR3, the DNA is TGTGCCAGCAGCTTACGCCAGGGGGGAGTGGATGGCTACACCTTC. Its translation: CASSLRQGGVDGYTF. The full variable domain, its missing parts supplied by reference TRBV7-9 and TRBJ1-2, is DTGVSQNPRHKITKRGQNVTFRCDPISEHNRLYWYRQTLGQGPEFLTYFQNEAQLEKSRLLSDRFSAERPKGSFSTLEIQRTEQGDSAMYLCASSLRQGGVDGYTFGSGTRLTVV.